The clone carrying this TCR beta chain appeared once. This entry belongs to a study of blood T cell repertoires in COVID-19. Profiling relied on immunoSEQ multiplex PCR, and the TCRdb table lists in-frame clones only, not all of them. The data hold fewer than 200,000 clones, with around 80% observed a single time. Germline V gene data show CDR1 as ENHRY and CDR2 as SYGVKD. The CDR3 sequence is 16 residues long. With V trimmed by 0 bases and J by 0 bases, 5 bases remained unmatched. The cohort comprised adults aged 18 to 89 years residing in approximately 25 US areas. The clonotype originates from a woman aged 50 to 60 in a cohort exposed to, infected with or recovered from COVID-19 (not recorded which). The specimen was PBMCs or T cells enriched from blood (not recorded which). The chain carries TRBV10-3 and TRBJ2-7; 7 bases line up with TRBD1. The CDR3 DNA sequence: TGTGCCATCAGTGAGTCGACCGGACAGGACTCCTACGAGCAGTACTTC. It translates to CAISESTGQDSYEQYF.